These 26 T cell receptor beta chains came from one sample sequenced in a study of blood T cell repertoires in COVID-19 (dated by TCRdb to 2020 to 2021). Library prep was done by the immunoSEQ multiplex PCR assay. What TCRdb holds here is the immuneACCESS table cut down to in-frame rearrangements. Part of the clones is not present; checked against another copy, under half of the missing clones reflect an unresolved V gene, and the others are unexplained. Counted in this sample were approximately 97,000 clones; just over 90% of them appeared once. The ten largest clones take up 1.5% to 2% of the sample. The sample consisted of peripheral blood. The source is a man aged 55 to 69 with acute or convalescent COVID-19.

CDR3: CASSVRDTTYGYTF. In DNA, the CDR3 is TGTGCCAGCAGCGTAAGGGACACTACATATGGCTACACCTTC. The chain couples TRBV9 to TRBJ1-2; maybe TRBD1 (6 bases). Trimming removed 1 base at V and 5 bases at J, with 12 bases between. The germline gives CDR1 SGDLS, CDR2 YYNGEE. CDR3 length: 14 amino acids.

This clone was found once. The chain has TRBV18 and TRBJ2-1, with 9 bases identical to TRBD2. Trimming cost V 2 bases and J 6 bases; bases outside gene matches: 2. Germline V lookup: CDR1 KGHSH, CDR2 LQKENI. This CDR3 contains 14 residues. CDR3 coding DNA: TGTGCCAGCTCACCAGCGGGGGGGCGCAATGAGCAGTTCTTC. Encoded protein: CASSPAGGRNEQFF. Supplemented by reference TRBV18 and TRBJ2-1, the full variable domain reads NAGVMQNPRHLVRRRGQEARLRCSPMKGHSHVYWYRQLPEEGLKFMVYLQKENIIDESGMPKERFSAEFPKEGPSILRIQQVVRGDSAAYFCASSPAGGRNEQFFGPGTRLTVL.

The V gene is TRBV11-3, the J gene TRBJ2-5; TRBD1 might be the D (6 bases). In germline, CDR1 is SGHNT, CDR2 YENEEA. The CDR3 covers 15 residues. Deletions cut 1 base from V and 0 bases from J, with 9 bases between. CDR3 in amino acids: CASSLGGQYQETQYF. DNA of the CDR3: TGTGCCAGCAGCTTAGGAGGACAGTACCAAGAGACCCAGTACTTC.

V and J are TRBV5-4 and TRBJ2-5; the match to TRBD2 covers 12 bases. There are 16 residues in the CDR3. CDR1 and CDR2 (germline): SGHNT, YYREEE (reference sequence). J was trimmed by 1 base and V by 4 bases; bases with no gene match: 5. The CDR3 nucleotides are TGTGCCAGCAGCCTAAGACTAGCGGGGGCCCAAGAGACCCAGTACTTC. This gives the protein CASSLRLAGAQETQYF. Complete variable domain (other parts from reference TRBV5-4 and TRBJ2-5): ETGVTQSPTHLIKTRGQQVTLRCSSQSGHNTVSWYQQALGQGPQFIFQYYREEENGRGNFPPRFSGLQFPNYSSELNVNALELDDSALYLCASSLRLAGAQETQYFGPGTRLLVL.

The rearrangement links TRBV2 to TRBJ1-4; D gene unclear. The V and J ends lost 4 bases and 8 bases respectively, with 14 bases between them. Germline loops: CDR1 SNHLY, CDR2 FYNNEI. The CDR3 is made up of 14 amino acids. The CDR3 loop reads CASSVHSSFEKLFF. The CDR3 region has the DNA TGTGCCAGCAGTGTGCACAGTTCTTTCGAAAAACTGTTTTTT. Drawing the rest from reference TRBV2 and TRBJ1-4, the complete variable domain is EPEVTQTPSHQVTQMGQEVILRCVPISNHLYFYWYRQILGQKVEFLVSFYNNEISEKSEIFDDQFSVERPDGSNFTLKIRSTKLEDSAMYFCASSVHSSFEKLFFGSGTQLSVL.

V usage is TRBV5-1 and J usage is TRBJ1-5; D is possibly TRBD1 (6 bases). The CDR3 is 15 residues long. Trimming took 0 bases from V and 3 from J, leaving 10 bases between them. CDR1 is SGHRS and CDR2 is YFSETQ in the germline V gene. This chain's CDR3 is CASSLGTDSNQPQHF. Written as DNA, the CDR3 is TGCGCCAGCAGCTTGGGGACAGATTCCAATCAGCCCCAGCATTTT.

The chain has TRBV10-1 and TRBJ2-5; TRBD2 matches 10 bases. CDR1 and CDR2 from the germline V gene are WNHNN and SYGVQD (reference sequence). Losses at the gene ends were 0 bases for V and 4 bases for J; bases not matched to a gene: 2. The CDR3 has 15 amino acids. In nucleotides, the CDR3 is TGCGCCAGCAGTGAGTCACTAGCGGGGATAGAGACCCAGTACTTC. This sequence encodes CASSESLAGIETQYF.

The chain couples TRBV6-5 to TRBJ2-7; D possibly corresponds to TRBD2 (5 bases). V lost 0 bases to trimming and J lost 5 bases, with 17 bases between them. The germline gives CDR1 MNHEY, CDR2 SVGAGI. The CDR3 length is 16 residues. CDR3 loop: CASSYSSRGLGNEQYF. In nucleotides, the CDR3 is TGTGCCAGCAGTTACTCGAGTCGCGGGCTCGGGAACGAGCAGTACTTC.

The rearrangement joins TRBV7-2 to TRBJ1-2; 8 bases align to TRBD1. Germline lookup yields CDR1 SGHTA and CDR2 FQGNSA. This CDR3 has 13 residues. V trimming: 5 bases; J trimming: 4 bases; junction bases outside the gene matches: 3. CDR3 DNA sequence: TGTGCCAGCAGCATGGACAGGGCCTATGGCTACACCTTC. This sequence encodes CASSMDRAYGYTF. Supplemented by reference TRBV7-2 and TRBJ1-2, the full variable domain reads GAGVSQSPSNKVTEKGKDVELRCDPISGHTALYWYRQSLGQGLEFLIYFQGNSAPDKSGLPSDRFSAERTGGSVSTLTIQRTQQEDSAVYLCASSMDRAYGYTFGSGTRLTVV.

The DNA for the CDR3 is TGTGCCAGCACCTCCGTGGGGGAGCTGTTTTTT. Its translation: CASTSVGELFF. The gene calls are TRBV5-4 and TRBJ2-2, with D hard to call. This CDR3 has 11 amino acids. With 6 bases removed from V and 8 bases from J, the gap between germline ends came to 8 bases. Germline loops: CDR1 SGHNT, CDR2 YYREEE (reference sequence).

The V and J genes are TRBV5-1 and TRBJ2-5; D remains unclear. Trimming removed 4 bases from V and 2 bases from J, with 12 bases in between. Germline V gene sequence: CDR1 SGHRS, CDR2 YFSETQ. This CDR3 is 14 amino acids long. The CDR3 protein is CASSLPDMQETQYF. CDR3 sequence (DNA): TGCGCCAGCAGCCTCCCCGACATGCAAGAGACCCAGTACTTC.

This CDR3 is CASSHRQGVNAFF. The CDR3 coding sequence is TGTGCCAGCAGCCACCGACAGGGGGTAAATGCTTTCTTT. The chain recombines TRBV4-2 with TRBJ1-1; 9 nucleotides line up with TRBD1. Germline lookup yields CDR1 LGHNA and CDR2 YNFKEQ. Trimming cost V 3 bases and J 11 bases; bases outside gene matches: 7. This CDR3 spans 13 amino acids.

This chain joins TRBV4-1 and TRBJ1-1; TRBD1 agrees at 7 bases. Germline V CDR1 and CDR2: MGHRA, YSYEKL. The CDR3 is made up of 15 amino acids. With V trimmed by 2 bases and J by 2 bases, 5 bases remained unmatched. The DNA for the CDR3 is TGCGCCAGCAGCCAACCCAGACAGGGAAACACTGAAGCTTTCTTT. Translating gives CASSQPRQGNTEAFF.

The V gene is TRBV28, the J gene TRBJ2-3; TRBD2 matches at 8 bases. The germline CDR1 and CDR2 sequences are MDHEN and SYDVKM. The CDR3 is 15 residues long. V was clipped by 7 bases and J by 4 bases; unmatched bases: 10. The CDR3 reads CASNPGGTRPDTQYF. The DNA for the CDR3 is TGTGCCAGCAACCCGGGGGGGACAAGACCAGATACGCAGTATTTT. Looking up the rest from reference TRBV28 and TRBJ2-3 gives the full variable domain: DVKVTQSSRYLVKRTGEKVFLECVQDMDHENMFWYRQDPGLGLRLIYFSYDVKMKEKGDIPEGYSVSREKKERFSLILESASTNQTSMYLCASNPGGTRPDTQYFGPGTRLTVL.

The gene calls are TRBV5-1 and TRBJ1-3; maybe TRBD1 (5 bases). Between the trimmed V and J ends, which lost 3 bases and 2 bases, there was a span of 15 bases. The CDR3 is 16 amino acids. The germline V gene encodes CDR1 SGHRS and CDR2 YFSETQ. The CDR3 region has the DNA TGCGCCAGCAGCTCCCGACTGGGGGGAACTGGAAACACCATATATTTT. Residues: CASSSRLGGTGNTIYF.

The J gene is TRBJ2-7, the V gene TRBV18; tentatively, D is TRBD1 (7 bases). The V end was cut by 4 bases, the J end by 4 bases, with 14 bases between. CDR3 length equals 14 residues. CDR1 and CDR2 (germline): KGHSH, LQKENI. The CDR3 loop is CASSLGPGGYEQYV. The CDR3 nucleotides read TGTGCCAGCTCACTTGGGCCAGGGGGGTACGAGCAGTACGTC.

The J gene is TRBJ1-4, the V gene TRBV2; D is perhaps TRBD1 (5 bases). The CDR3 length is 14 residues. Trimming cost V 1 base and J 8 bases, with 11 bases left between them. Germline-derived CDR1 and CDR2 are SNHLY and FYNNEI. The CDR3 nucleotides are TGTGCCAGCAGTGAAGAGTCGGGGGGGGAAAAACTGTTTTTT. Its translation: CASSEESGGEKLFF.

This sequence joins TRBV27 and TRBJ1-1, with D perhaps matching TRBD1 (6 bases). This CDR3 is 16 amino acids long. Germline CDR1 is MNHEY and CDR2 is SMNVEV (reference sequence). V lost 5 bases and J lost 1, with 17 bases in between. CDR3 sequence: CASSVQLGGGNTEAFF. CDR3 nucleotide sequence: TGTGCCAGCAGTGTCCAGCTAGGGGGTGGGAACACTGAAGCTTTCTTT.

This clone was seen more than once but under ten times. This rearrangement joins TRBV7-2 to TRBJ1-5, with TRBD1 matching 9 bases. V shed 2 bases, J shed 6 bases, and the junction held 5 bases outside the gene matches. CDR1 is SGHTA and CDR2 is FQGNSA in the germline V gene. The CDR3 runs to 15 residues. CDR3 sequence reads: CASSLSRTGAQPQHF. CDR3 bases: TGTGCCAGCAGCTTAAGTAGGACAGGGGCTCAGCCCCAGCATTTT.

V and J are TRBV27 and TRBJ1-2, with 9 bases lining up with TRBD1. The trim removed 4 bases at V and 4 bases at J, leaving 10 bases unmatched. Germline assignment: CDR1 MNHEY and CDR2 SMNVEV (reference sequence). This CDR3 contains 16 residues. This CDR3 is CASSSLTDRGTYGYTF. The DNA for the CDR3 is TGTGCCAGCAGTTCCCTAACGGACAGGGGAACCTATGGCTACACCTTC.

The V and J genes are TRBV5-1 and TRBJ2-1; tentatively, D is TRBD2 (5 bases). The CDR3 extends over 15 amino acids. Germline V gene sequence: CDR1 SGHRS, CDR2 YFSETQ. V lost 2 bases to trimming and J lost 5 bases, with 14 bases between them. CDR3 nucleotides: TGCGCCAGCAGCTTCGAGGGTGTCGGGAACAATGAGCAGTTCTTC. Residues: CASSFEGVGNNEQFF.

The rearrangement uses TRBV3-1 (or the pseudogene TRBV3-2) and TRBJ2-2; D not resolved. The V gene lost 0 bases and the J gene lost 4 bases, with 9 bases spanning the gap. The CDR3 runs 15 residues. Per germline, CDR1 LGHDT and CDR2 YNNKEL (reference sequence). CDR3 coding DNA: TGTGCCAGCAGCCAAGATCGTTTTTTCACCGGGGAGCTGTTTTTT. Residues: CASSQDRFFTGELFF.

The V and J genes are TRBV7-8 and TRBJ2-3; 8 positions match TRBD2. The germline V gene has CDR1 SGHVS and CDR2 FQNEAQ. The CDR3 spans 13 residues. The V segment lost 6 bases and the J segment 14 bases; nucleotides outside the gene matches: 13. This chain's CDR3 is CASSRTGTREGYF. CDR3 DNA sequence: TGTGCCAGCAGTCGTACCGGGACTAGGGAGGGGTATTTT.

This chain connects TRBV19 to TRBJ1-2; possible D gene TRBD1, 5 bases. Germline V gene lookup returns CDR1 LNHDA and CDR2 SQIVND (reference sequence). CDR3 size: 11 residues. Trimming stripped 11 bases from V and 4 bases from J, with 11 bases between. This chain's CDR3 is CAADGGYGYTF. In DNA form, the CDR3 reads TGTGCCGCCGACGGGGGCTATGGCTACACCTTC.

The chain is built from TRBV4-2 and TRBJ2-7; 8 nucleotides align to TRBD1. Germline-derived CDR1 and CDR2 are LGHNA and YNFKEQ. CDR3 length equals 15 residues. The ends lost 5 bases at V and 5 bases at J; junction bases unmatched: 11. This CDR3 is CASSTQRTGTHEQYF. The CDR3 DNA sequence: TGTGCCAGCAGCACCCAGAGGACAGGGACTCACGAGCAGTACTTC.

The rearrangement uses TRBV6-1 and TRBJ1-2; no definite D call. V lost 3 bases, J lost 8 bases, and 19 bases lay in between. Germline CDR1 reads MNHNS; CDR2 reads SASEGT. CDR3 length equals 15 residues. CDR3 sequence (DNA): TGTGCCAGCAGTGAGGTTCCGAGGGTCGGAGGAGGCTACACCTTC. Translation: CASSEVPRVGGGYTF.